The 29 T cell receptor beta chains below were found in one sample sequenced in a study of vaccination effects on CD4 cells after COVID-19. Method: immunoSEQ multiplex PCR; TCRdb's copy keeps in-frame clones and lacks some. The sample consists of approximately 74,000 clones, under 85% of them appearing once. The antigens of these receptors remain unknown. Antigen-specific CD4+ T cell clonotypes were called by their expansion after viral peptide-pool culture in ViraFEST. After more than 8 days in culture, the CD4+ T cells were isolated. Negative nucleocapsid antibody tests before and after vaccination confirmed no previous SARS-CoV-2 infection. Material: CD4+ T cells from PBMCs cultured with HCoV-NL63 spike peptides, obtained before COVID-19 vaccination. The receptors shown here come from a human donor who received a COVID-19 vaccine.

J is TRBJ1-2 and V is TRBV30; no clear D. The germline CDR1 and CDR2 sequences are GTSNPN and SVGIG (reference sequence). This CDR3 spans 14 amino acids. Trimming shortened V by 3 bases and J by 3 bases, and 14 bases separated the two germline ends. The CDR3 reads CAWSVLLTDYGYTF. CDR3 nucleotide sequence: TGTGCCTGGAGCGTCCTTTTAACGGACTATGGCTACACCTTC.

The J gene is TRBJ2-5, the V gene TRBV30, with D tentatively TRBD1 (6 bases). V gave up 1 base and J gave up 4 bases, with 16 bases separating them. The germline V gene has CDR1 GTSNPN and CDR2 SVGIG (reference sequence). This CDR3 has 15 residues. In nucleotides, the CDR3 is TGTGCCTGGAGTGGGGGGCCCGGCTTGGCAGAGACCCAGTACTTC. Translation: CAWSGGPGLAETQYF.

The chain is built from TRBV7-2 and TRBJ2-1; TRBD2 agrees at 11 bases. After removal of 8 bases from V and 0 bases from J, the junction contained 6 bases not matched to a gene. The germline CDR1 and CDR2 sequences are SGHTA and FQGNSA. The length of the CDR3 is 16 residues. The CDR3 coding sequence is TGTGCCAGCGGACTAGCGGGCGTGAGCTCCTACAATGAGCAGTTCTTC. This gives the protein CASGLAGVSSYNEQFF.

This sequence joins TRBV19 and TRBJ2-5; 8 bases are a match to TRBD1. The CDR3 contains 16 residues. V lost 0 bases and J lost 2; bases outside the gene matches: 5. Germline CDR1 LNHDA, CDR2 SQIVND (reference sequence). CDR3 DNA sequence: TGTGCCAGTAGTATAGATTGGACAGGGAGACAAGAGACCCAGTACTTC. Its protein product is CASSIDWTGRQETQYF. The complete variable domain, with remaining parts taken from reference TRBV19 and TRBJ2-5, reads DGGITQSPKYLFRKEGQNVTLSCEQNLNHDAMYWYRQDPGQGLRLIYYSQIVNDFQKGDIAEGYSVSREKKESFPLTVTSAQKNPTAFYLCASSIDWTGRQETQYFGPGTRLLVL.

This sequence joins TRBV6-2 or TRBV6-3 and TRBJ1-1; 9 bases line up with TRBD1. V gave up 2 bases and J gave up 11 bases; unmatched junction bases: 9. Per the germline V gene, CDR1 is MNHEY and CDR2 is SVGEGT. The CDR3 loop spans 14 amino acids. The CDR3 DNA reads as TGTGCCAGCAGTTACACCGACAGGGGGTCGTGGGCTTTCTTT. It encodes CASSYTDRGSWAFF.

This sequence joins TRBV12-3 or TRBV12-4 and TRBJ1-2; D not resolved. The length of the CDR3 is 13 residues. V lost 6 bases, J lost 6 bases, and 14 bases lay in between. The CDR3 sequence: CASRQSEGHGYTF. CDR3 in DNA: TGTGCCAGCAGACAGTCGGAGGGCCATGGCTACACCTTC.

To note about this clone: At one end, the junction sequence differs from germline, possibly due to a read error. The chain is built from TRBV28 and TRBJ1-2; a weak D match, TRBD1 (6 bases). Germline CDR1 MDHEN, CDR2 SYDVKM. This CDR3 contains 11 residues. CDR3 coding DNA: TGTGCCAGCGGTACAGGGAGGGGCTACATCTTC. It is translated as CASGTGRGYIF.

This sequence joins TRBV2 and TRBJ2-1; possibly TRBD1 or TRBD2 for D (6 bases each). V lost 6 bases, J lost 2 bases, and 8 bases lay in between. The CDR3 spans 13 residues. Looked up from germline, CDR1 is SNHLY and CDR2 is FYNNEI. In nucleotides, the CDR3 is TGTGCCAGCAGCGGGGGCCCCTACAATGAGCAGTTCTTC. Its translation is CASSGGPYNEQFF. Combining the CDR3 with reference TRBV2 and TRBJ2-1 gives the whole variable domain EPEVTQTPSHQVTQMGQEVILRCVPISNHLYFYWYRQILGQKVEFLVSFYNNEISEKSEIFDDQFSVERPDGSNFTLKIRSTKLEDSAMYFCASSGGPYNEQFFGPGTRLTVL.

The chain couples TRBV30 to TRBJ1-2; the D gene is possibly TRBD1 (6 bases). Germline lookup yields CDR1 GTSNPN and CDR2 SVGIG (reference sequence). Trimming took off 4 bases at V and 4 bases at J, with 16 bases between the two ends. CDR3 size: 14 residues. CDR3 in DNA: TGTGCCTGGACTCCCCAGGGGATCCTCTATGGCTACACCTTC. Its translation is CAWTPQGILYGYTF.

CDR3 sequence: CASRLGGGAGWETQYF. CDR3 sequence (DNA): TGTGCCAGCAGGCTTGGCGGGGGGGCGGGATGGGAGACCCAGTACTTC. This chain links TRBV11-2 with TRBJ2-5; TRBD2 matches 9 bases. CDR3 length equals 16 residues. Germline CDR1 SGHAT, CDR2 FQNNGV. V lost 6 bases and J lost 5; bases outside the gene matches: 13.

CDR3 DNA: TGTGCCAGCAGCTTAGTGCTGGGACAGGGGTTCTACGAGCAGTACGTC. Protein product: CASSLVLGQGFYEQYV. The V gene is TRBV11-2, the J gene TRBJ2-7; 10 bases are shared with TRBD1. V was clipped by 1 base and J by 3 bases; unmatched bases: 6. The CDR3 is 16 amino acids. Germline-derived CDR1 and CDR2 are SGHAT and FQNNGV.

This clone was seen only a few times. V usage is TRBV5-5 and J usage is TRBJ1-2; D perhaps matches TRBD1 (5 bases). The germline V gene has CDR1 SGHKS and CDR2 YYEKEE (reference sequence). This CDR3 region has 13 residues. The V end lost 2 bases, the J end lost 8 bases, and 13 bases lay between the germline ends. CDR3 sequence: CASSFPGWGGYTF. As DNA, the CDR3 is TGTGCCAGCAGCTTCCCGGGTTGGGGCGGCTACACCTTC.

The genes are TRBV6-5 and TRBJ1-2; D gene unclear. Trimming shortened V by 3 bases and J by 3 bases, and 14 bases separated the two germline ends. Looked up from germline, CDR1 is MNHEY and CDR2 is SVGAGI. The CDR3 consists of 15 residues. Here the CDR3 reads CASSYNPTADYGYTF. The CDR3 nucleotides read TGTGCCAGCAGTTATAATCCAACCGCCGACTATGGCTACACCTTC.

The CDR3 is CASSLEGVSTEAFF. In DNA, the CDR3 is TGTGCCAGCAGCTTAGAGGGGGTGAGCACTGAAGCTTTCTTT. The gene calls are TRBV11-2 and TRBJ1-1; D is perhaps TRBD1 (5 bases). The CDR3 is 14 amino acids. V was pared by 0 bases and J by 4 bases, with 9 bases between. Germline CDR1 is SGHAT and CDR2 is FQNNGV.

The chain links TRBV2 to TRBJ2-7; D remains unclear. Deletions cut 5 bases from V and 7 bases from J, with 9 bases between. Germline V gene lookup returns CDR1 SNHLY and CDR2 FYNNEI. The CDR3 is made up of 11 amino acids. In DNA form, the CDR3 reads TGTGCCAGCAGTTTAGGTAGGGAGCAGTACGTC. Its translation is CASSLGREQYV.

V gene TRBV4-3 combines with J gene TRBJ1-1; D may be TRBD1 (5 bases). This CDR3 is built from 15 residues. Germline loops: CDR1 LGHNA, CDR2 YSLEER. Trimming removed 0 bases at V and 4 bases at J, with 12 bases between. The CDR3 loop is CASSQDGAFFTEAFF. The CDR3 region has the DNA TGCGCCAGCAGCCAAGATGGGGCGTTTTTCACTGAAGCTTTCTTT.

The rearrangement uses TRBV5-1 and TRBJ1-1, with D maybe TRBD1 (6 bases). V lost 4 bases and J lost 4, with 20 bases in between. This CDR3 contains 16 residues. CDR1 is SGHRS and CDR2 is YFSETQ in the germline V gene. CDR3 DNA sequence: TGCGCCAGCAGCCTGGGGACAACCGGCCTGACCACTGAAGCTTTCTTT. Translation: CASSLGTTGLTTEAFF.

In this sample, this clone turned up a few times. The J gene is TRBJ1-6, the V gene TRBV4-1; tentative D call: TRBD1 (5 bases). CDR1 is MGHRA and CDR2 is YSYEKL in the germline V gene. V shed 4 bases and J shed 8 bases, with 9 bases lying between them. The length of the CDR3 is 13 residues. CDR3 loop: CASSRGTDSPLHF. CDR3 nucleotide sequence: TGCGCCAGCAGCCGCGGGACTGATTCACCCCTCCACTTT.

The chain couples TRBV7-8 to TRBJ2-7, with unresolved D. Trimming cost V 1 base and J 5 bases, with 3 bases left between them. Germline values: CDR1 SGHVS, CDR2 FQNEAQ. The CDR3 is 11 residues long. CDR3 DNA: TGTGCCAGCAGCTTAGACCACGAGCAGTACGTC. Its protein product is CASSLDHEQYV.

This chain links TRBV12-5 with TRBJ2-6, with D hard to call. The V and J ends lost 2 bases and 0 bases respectively, with 8 bases between them. The CDR3 consists of 16 residues. CDR1 and CDR2 (germline): LGHNT, FRNRAP. The CDR3, as DNA: TGTGCTAGTGGTTTGATACTGAACTCTGGGGCCAACGTCCTGACTTTC. It is translated as CASGLILNSGANVLTF.

The chain carries TRBV3-1 (or the pseudogene TRBV3-2) and TRBJ2-3; D assignment may be TRBD1 or TRBD2 (5 bases each). Germline CDR1 reads LGHDT; CDR2 reads YNNKEL (reference sequence). The CDR3 extends over 15 amino acids. Trimming removed 4 bases from V and 5 bases from J, with 16 bases in between. For the CDR3, the DNA is TGTGCCAGCAGCCGCCAAGTGGGGGTCGAAGATACGCAGTATTTT. Its protein product is CASSRQVGVEDTQYF.

This clone turned up a few times. The chain uses TRBV19 and TRBJ1-5; D perhaps matches TRBD1 (5 bases). This CDR3 contains 14 residues. V was clipped by 4 bases and J by 3 bases, with 10 bases between them. CDR1 LNHDA and CDR2 SQIVND come from the germline V gene (reference sequence). The CDR3 DNA reads TGTGCCAGTAGTAATCGACAGATCAATCAGCCCCAGCATTTT. The encoded protein is CASSNRQINQPQHF.

This clone came up once. V usage is TRBV2 and J usage is TRBJ1-4; D is unresolved. Trimming shortened V by 2 bases and J by 0 bases, and 10 bases separated the two germline ends. The CDR3 runs to 16 residues. Germline CDR1 is SNHLY and CDR2 is FYNNEI. The CDR3 region is CASSESTVATNEKLFF. CDR3 coding DNA: TGTGCCAGCAGTGAATCAACGGTTGCAACTAATGAAAAACTGTTTTTT.

The chain joins TRBV2 to TRBJ2-3, with D perhaps TRBD1 (6 bases). Germline V lookup: CDR1 SNHLY, CDR2 FYNNEI. This CDR3 has 10 residues. V lost 11 bases and J 6 bases, leaving 9 bases between the germline ends. The CDR3 region is CAEGVDTQYF. Here the CDR3 DNA reads TGTGCCGAGGGGGTGGATACGCAGTATTTT. Using reference TRBV2 and TRBJ2-3 for the parts outside the CDR3, the full variable domain is EPEVTQTPSHQVTQMGQEVILRCVPISNHLYFYWYRQILGQKVEFLVSFYNNEISEKSEIFDDQFSVERPDGSNFTLKIRSTKLEDSAMYFCAEGVDTQYFGPGTRLTVL.

The chain employs TRBV5-6 and TRBJ2-3; D not certain. Germline-derived CDR1 and CDR2 are SGHDT and YYEEEE. The CDR3 totals 15 residues. V lost 1 base to trimming and J lost 1 base, with 10 bases between them. CDR3 protein: CASSLRRLGTDTQYF. The CDR3 DNA reads as TGTGCCAGCAGCTTGAGGCGGCTTGGCACAGATACGCAGTATTTT.

This clone has a single count. The chain recombines TRBV5-1 with TRBJ2-4, with a weak D call TRBD1 (6 bases). The CDR3 loop spans 17 amino acids. V dropped 0 bases and J dropped 1 base, with 14 bases sitting between them. Germline-derived CDR1 and CDR2 are SGHRS and YFSETQ. CDR3: CASSLATGGVAKNIQYF. As DNA, the CDR3 is TGCGCCAGCAGCTTGGCGACAGGCGGTGTTGCCAAAAACATTCAGTACTTC. Looking up the rest from reference TRBV5-1 and TRBJ2-4 gives the full variable domain: KAGVTQTPRYLIKTRGQQVTLSCSPISGHRSVSWYQQTPGQGLQFLFEYFSETQRNKGNFPGRFSGRQFSNSRSEMNVSTLELGDSALYLCASSLATGGVAKNIQYFGAGTRLSVL.

The chain carries TRBV2 and TRBJ1-5, with a possible D match to TRBD1 (6 bases). CDR1 SNHLY and CDR2 FYNNEI come from the germline V gene. V dropped 4 bases and J dropped 3 bases, with 16 bases sitting between them. This CDR3 comprises 16 residues. The CDR3: CASSAGGPRTNQPQHF. CDR3 bases: TGTGCCAGCAGTGCTGGGGGCCCCCGGACCAATCAGCCCCAGCATTTT.

This clone was detected a few times. The chain joins TRBV28 to TRBJ1-1; no definite D call. The CDR3 length is 15 residues. Trimming removed 4 bases from V and 3 bases from J, with 15 bases in between. The V gene's germline CDR1 is MDHEN and CDR2 SYDVKM. CDR3 bases: TGTGCCAGCAGTTCCCGTCGCGGGCAGTACACTGAAGCTTTCTTT. Its protein product is CASSSRRGQYTEAFF.

In this sample, this clone turned up once. V usage is TRBV5-6 and J usage is TRBJ1-1; no firm D call. This CDR3 comprises 16 residues. Germline values: CDR1 SGHDT, CDR2 YYEEEE. V was pared by 0 bases and J by 2 bases, with 14 bases between. The CDR3 bases are TGTGCCAGCAGCTTGGGGGTACGGGGATCAAACACTGAAGCTTTCTTT. Its translation: CASSLGVRGSNTEAFF. Complete variable domain (other parts from reference TRBV5-6 and TRBJ1-1): DAGVTQSPTHLIKTRGQQVTLRCSPKSGHDTVSWYQQALGQGPQFIFQYYEEEERQRGNFPDRFSGHQFPNYSSELNVNALLLGDSALYLCASSLGVRGSNTEAFFGQGTRLTVV.